The following is a T cell receptor beta chain sequence with its context. Its cognate antigen is unknown. This entry is derived from a study of T cell responses to AZD1222 COVID-19 vaccine. Study findings and constraints: Regions 160-218 and 743-854 held dominance among vaccine-associated CD4 TCRs, which spanned spike. Baseline serology detected seropositivity in only a handful of AZD1222 recipients. Most donors were white British and more were female, and clonal diversity was possibly underestimated.

Germline CDR1 and CDR2: LGHNA and YNFKEQ. The V gene end was trimmed by 0 bases and the J gene end by 5 bases; junction bases not matched to a gene: 6. This CDR3 is 17 amino acids long. TCRdb keeps only in-frame clones here, not all; method: immunoSEQ multiplex PCR. The sample has 83,000 or so clones; 85% to 95% are singletons. The sequence came from an adult who received the AZD1222 COVID-19 vaccine. The source material was peripheral blood, sampled 28 days after the second AZD1222 dose. The chain employs TRBV4-2 and TRBJ2-7; 14 positions match TRBD2. The CDR3, as DNA: TGTGCCAGCAGCCAAGATAGTCGACTAGCGGGAGGGGACGAGCAGTACTTC. Translating it yields CASSQDSRLAGGDEQYF.